Detailed here is one TCR beta chain. The authors' processing: Nucleated cell counts were estimated from reference gene primer amplification. Produced via immunoSEQ multiplex PCR; TCRdb's table is partial and in-frame only. V and J calls and clone size are those listed in that table; D and trimming were worked out from the DNA. Here the sample spans more than 200,000 clones, about nine tenths being singletons. The CDR3 sequence is 14 residues long. Deletions cut 5 bases from V and 3 bases from J, with 11 bases between. Per the germline V gene, CDR1 is LNHDA and CDR2 is SQIVND (reference sequence). These data belong to a study of blood T cell repertoires in COVID-19. Study-level information: The study drew acute and convalescent COVID-19 samples from the United States, Italy and Spain. The cDNA or gDNA used as material had been derived from T cells, B-cell-depleted T cells, or PBMCs.

The sequenced sample was peripheral blood. The origin of this receptor is a woman between 50 and 59 years old with acute or convalescent COVID-19. The gene calls are TRBV19 and TRBJ1-5, with D perhaps TRBD1 (5 bases). This chain's CDR3 is CASSLAGFNQPQHF. As DNA, the CDR3 is TGTGCCAGTAGTTTAGCAGGGTTCAATCAGCCCCAGCATTTT.